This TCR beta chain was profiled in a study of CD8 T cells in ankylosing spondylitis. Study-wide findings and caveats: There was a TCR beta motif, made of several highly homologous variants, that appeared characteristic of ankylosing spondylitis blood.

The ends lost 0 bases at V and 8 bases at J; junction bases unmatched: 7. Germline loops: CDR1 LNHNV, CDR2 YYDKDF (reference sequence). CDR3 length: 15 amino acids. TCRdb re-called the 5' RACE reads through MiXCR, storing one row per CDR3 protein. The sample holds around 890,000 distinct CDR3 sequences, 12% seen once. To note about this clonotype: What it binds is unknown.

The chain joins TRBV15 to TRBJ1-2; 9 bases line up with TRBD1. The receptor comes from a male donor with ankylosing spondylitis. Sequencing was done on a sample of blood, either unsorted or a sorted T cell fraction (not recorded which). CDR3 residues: CATSRDLGQGWGYTF. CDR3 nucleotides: TGTGCCACCAGCAGAGATTTGGGACAGGGTTGGGGCTACACCTTC.